This T cell receptor (beta chain) came from a study of cytomegalovirus exposure and HLA in healthy donors. Overall study results and limits: Investigators reported approximately 150 TCR beta chains as tied to cytomegalovirus. With later analysis, a missense DCLRE1C variant became linked to TCR beta V- and J-gene trimming. CMV antigen specificity of a few CMV-associated chains was confirmed in vitro.

Concerning this clone itself: Its antigen is not known.

PCR used 60 Vbeta primers and 13 Jbeta primers. Assay: immunoSEQ multiplex PCR; the TCRdb copy retains only in-frame clones and omits some. The data contain some 76,000 clones, roughly 89% of them singletons. Likely unrecorded immune exposures existed in these nominally healthy donors. The sequence was collected from a woman aged 30 to 39 in good health and CMV-seronegative. Material: PBMCs.

CDR3 residues: CASSKKTSTVAEQYF. The CDR3 nucleotides read TGTGCCAGTAGTAAAAAAACTAGCACGGTGGCCGAGCAGTACTTC. This chain joins TRBV19 and TRBJ2-7; a possible D gene is TRBD2 (6 bases). The CDR3 covers 15 residues. The germline V and J ends were trimmed by 4 bases and 6 bases, with 19 bases remaining between them. Germline V lookup: CDR1 LNHDA, CDR2 SQIVND (reference sequence).